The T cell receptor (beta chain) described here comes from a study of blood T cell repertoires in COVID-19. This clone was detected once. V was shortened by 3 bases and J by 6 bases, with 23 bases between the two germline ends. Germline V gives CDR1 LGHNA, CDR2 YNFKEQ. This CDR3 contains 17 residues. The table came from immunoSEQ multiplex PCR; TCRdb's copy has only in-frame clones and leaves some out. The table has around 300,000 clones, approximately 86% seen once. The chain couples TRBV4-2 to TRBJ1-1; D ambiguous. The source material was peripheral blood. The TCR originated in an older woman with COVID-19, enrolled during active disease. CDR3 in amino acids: CASSHDFVAVSVPEAFF. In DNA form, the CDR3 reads TGTGCCAGCAGCCATGACTTCGTAGCCGTGTCGGTACCTGAAGCTTTCTTT.